This TCR beta chain derives from a study of shared clonotypes between healthy human individuals. Turning to the study itself: Each donor's CD8 memory used one plate, CD8 naive two, each CD4 subset three.

Notes on the study in general: With a few donors compared, around 5% of naive CD4 clonotypes were shared.

With regard to this clone: Its target is not known.

Sequencing was performed with immunoSEQ multiplex PCR; in TCRdb, only in-frame clones are kept and a portion is missing. This sample has approximately 2.4 million clones, with more than 90% found just once. V was clipped by 5 bases and J by 7 bases, with 15 bases between them. Germline assignment: CDR1 SGHVS and CDR2 FQNEAQ. This CDR3 has 14 residues. V gene TRBV7-8 combines with J gene TRBJ1-5, with D possibly being TRBD1 (5 bases). The clonotype was recovered from a man between 18 and 29 years old in good health. The specimen sequenced was naive CD4+ T cells sorted from blood. Subset indicated: CD45RA+ positively selected. The DNA of the CDR3 is TGTGCCAGCAGCAACCGGGACGTAGGGCAGCCCCAGCATTTT. Translated: CASSNRDVGQPQHF.